The clone carrying this T cell receptor beta chain occurred many times. Its target is not known. The data are from a study of T-cell reconstitution after alpha-beta-depleted transplantation in children. Findings and limits, study-wide: Alpha-beta T cells about two months after transplant reportedly derived from several hundred expanded graft clones. Some patients owed their high day-60 TCRbeta diversity to surviving recipient T cells and thymic progenitors.

The CDR3 runs to 13 residues. Trimming removed 4 bases from V and 1 base from J, with 9 bases in between. CDR1 is SGHRS and CDR2 is YFSETQ in the germline V gene. The library targeted TCRbeta and was prepared with unique molecular identifiers. Each CDR3 protein is one row after TCRdb ran MiXCR on the PCR reads. Of approximately 50,000 distinct CDR3 sequences listed, about 5.7% are singletons. The chain joins TRBV5-1 to TRBJ2-7; a possible D gene is TRBD1 (5 bases). This receptor was obtained from a female patient aged 2-15 years who had a stem cell transplant for aplastic anemia, so the T cells may come from the graft donor. The sequenced sample was PBMCs, mostly from graft donor cells, obtained 60 days after TCRalphabeta/CD19-depleted stem cell transplant. CDR3 in DNA: TGCGCCAGCAGCGCCAGGGTTTCCTACGAGCAGTACTTC. As protein: CASSARVSYEQYF.